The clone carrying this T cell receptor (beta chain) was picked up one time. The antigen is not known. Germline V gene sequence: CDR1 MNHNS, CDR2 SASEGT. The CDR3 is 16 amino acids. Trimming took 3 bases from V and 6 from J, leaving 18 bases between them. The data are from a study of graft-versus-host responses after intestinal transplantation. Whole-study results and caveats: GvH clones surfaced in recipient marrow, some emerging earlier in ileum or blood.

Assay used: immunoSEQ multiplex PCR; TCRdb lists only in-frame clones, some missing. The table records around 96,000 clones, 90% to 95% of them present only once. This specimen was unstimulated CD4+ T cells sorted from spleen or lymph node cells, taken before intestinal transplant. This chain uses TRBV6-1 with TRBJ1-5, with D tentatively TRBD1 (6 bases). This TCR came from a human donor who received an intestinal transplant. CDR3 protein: CASSDLGGGLGQPQHF. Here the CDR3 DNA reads TGTGCCAGCAGTGATTTGGGAGGGGGGTTAGGTCAGCCCCAGCATTTT.